This TCR beta chain was sequenced during a study of blood T cell repertoires in COVID-19. At the level of the study: T cells, B-cell-depleted T cells, or PBMCs provided the cDNA or gDNA that served as material.

TCRdb's copy holds only in-frame clones and misses some; the assay was immunoSEQ multiplex PCR. The table lists roughly 120,000 clones, roughly 85% of them singletons, with approximately 10% in the top ten. The CDR3 covers 13 residues. Germline values: CDR1 MNHEY, CDR2 SMNVEV (reference sequence). V lost 6 bases and J lost 0, with 6 bases in between. The rearrangement uses TRBV27 and TRBJ1-3; D gene ambiguous. This sequence originates from a man older than 75 with acute or convalescent COVID-19. Sequences were obtained from peripheral blood. The CDR3, as DNA: TGTGCCAGCAGCGCGTTCTCTGGAAACACCATATATTTT. It is translated as CASSAFSGNTIYF.